What follows describes a single T cell receptor beta chain. This record comes from a study of blood T cell dynamics during melanoma immunotherapy. Study context: First-line therapy was either pembrolizumab or nivolumab with ipilimumab for metastatic melanoma.

Specified time point: pre-treatment baseline. Some clones are missing from TCRdb's copy, which holds only in-frame ones; the method was immunoSEQ multiplex PCR. The profile shows 11,000 or so clones, around four fifths of them singletons. The CDR3 is 17 amino acids. Germline V gene sequence: CDR1 MNHEY, CDR2 SMNVEV (reference sequence). V was clipped by 1 base and J by 5 bases, with 17 bases between them. The rearrangement joins TRBV27 to TRBJ1-4; tentative D call: TRBD1 (5 bases). The sequence derives from a human donor with melanoma. The sequencing used blood, collected from a patient treated with checkpoint blockade. The CDR3 loop is CASSLWQGVGVNEKLFF. Written as DNA, the CDR3 is TGTGCCAGCAGTTTATGGCAGGGCGTTGGGGTAAATGAAAAACTGTTTTTT.